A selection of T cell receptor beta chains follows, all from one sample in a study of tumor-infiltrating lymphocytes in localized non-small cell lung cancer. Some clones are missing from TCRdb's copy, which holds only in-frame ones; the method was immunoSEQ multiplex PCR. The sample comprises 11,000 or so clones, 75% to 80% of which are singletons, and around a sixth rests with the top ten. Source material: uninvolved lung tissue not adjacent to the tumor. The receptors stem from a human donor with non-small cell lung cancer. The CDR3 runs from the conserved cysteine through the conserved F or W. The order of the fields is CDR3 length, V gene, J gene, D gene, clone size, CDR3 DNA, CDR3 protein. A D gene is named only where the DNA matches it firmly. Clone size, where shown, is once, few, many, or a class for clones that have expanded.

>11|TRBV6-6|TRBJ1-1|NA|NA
TGTGCCAGCCGAGGGGAGACTGAAGCTTTCTTT
CASRGETEAFF
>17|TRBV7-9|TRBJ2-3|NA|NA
TGTGCCAGCAGCTTAATGTGGGGTCAGGAGGGCACAGATACGCAGTATTTT
CASSLMWGQEGTDTQYF
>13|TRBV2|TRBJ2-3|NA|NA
TGTGCCAGCACGGGCGGGACCACAGATACGCAGTATTTT
CASTGGTTDTQYF
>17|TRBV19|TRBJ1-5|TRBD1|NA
TGTGCCAGCCACTCGAGGACAGGGGGATATAGCAATCAGCCCCAGCATTTT
CASHSRTGGYSNQPQHF
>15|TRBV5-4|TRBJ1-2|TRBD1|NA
TGTGCCAGCTCGGGACAGGACCTCGGGTATGATGACTACACCTTC
CASSGQDLGYDDYTF
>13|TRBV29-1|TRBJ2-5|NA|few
TGCAGCGCCCATGGGGACACCCAAGAGACCCAGTACTTC
CSAHGDTQETQYF
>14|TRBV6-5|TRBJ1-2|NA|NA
TGTGCCAGCAGAGTAGAAGGGTCGTGGTCCGGCTACACCTTC
CASRVEGSWSGYTF
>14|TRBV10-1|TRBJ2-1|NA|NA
TGCGCCAGCAGTGAGCAAGAACGGCGGGATGAGCAGTTCTTC
CASSEQERRDEQFF
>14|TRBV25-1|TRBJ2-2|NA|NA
TGTGCCAGCAGTGCCGGGGGAAGCGCCGGGGAGCTGTTTTTT
CASSAGGSAGELFF
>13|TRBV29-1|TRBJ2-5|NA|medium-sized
TGCAGCGTATTTTGGGACGGACAAGAGACCCAGTACTTC
CSVFWDGQETQYF
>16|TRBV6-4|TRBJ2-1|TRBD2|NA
TGTGCCAGCAGTGATCAACCGGGACTAGCGGGGGGGCCTAAGTTCTTC
CASSDQPGLAGGPKFF
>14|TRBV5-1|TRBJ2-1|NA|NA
TGCGCCAGCAGGCACTTAGGGCACGACAATGAGCAGTTCTTC
CASRHLGHDNEQFF
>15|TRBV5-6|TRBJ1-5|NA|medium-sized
TGTGCCAGCAGCTTGGCAAGGACAAGAAATCAGCCCCAGCATTTT
CASSLARTRNQPQHF
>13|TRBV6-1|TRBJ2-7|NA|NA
TGTGCCAGCAGTGAAGCGGCCCTCTACGAGCAGTACTTC
CASSEAALYEQYF
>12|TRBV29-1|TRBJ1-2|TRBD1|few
TGCAGCGTTGCGGGACAGCTCTATGGCTACACCTTC
CSVAGQLYGYTF
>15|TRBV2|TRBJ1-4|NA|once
TGTGCCAGCAGCACGACCTCGGGGTTAAATGAAAAACTGTTTTTT
CASSTTSGLNEKLFF
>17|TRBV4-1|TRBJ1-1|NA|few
TGCGCCAGCAGCCAAGTCTTGACCCGGAGCATGAACACTGAAGCTTTCTTT
CASSQVLTRSMNTEAFF
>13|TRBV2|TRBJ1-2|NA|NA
TGTGCCAGCGACCCGGACAGTGGGAGTGGCTACACCTTC
CASDPDSGSGYTF
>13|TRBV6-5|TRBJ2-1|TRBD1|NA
TGTGCCAGCACTAACACAGGGGGCAATGAGCAGTTCTTC
CASTNTGGNEQFF
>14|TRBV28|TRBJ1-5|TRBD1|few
TGTGCCAGCAGTGGCAGGGGGGATCGTCAGCCCCAGCATTTT
CASSGRGDRQPQHF
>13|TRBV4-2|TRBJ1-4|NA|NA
TGTGCCAGCAGCCTTTATCGTAATGAAAAACTGTTTTTT
CASSLYRNEKLFF
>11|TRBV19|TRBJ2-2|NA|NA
TGTGCCACAGGAATTTTCGGGGAGCTGTTTTTT
CATGIFGELFF
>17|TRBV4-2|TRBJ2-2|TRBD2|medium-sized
TGTGCCAGCAGCCAAGATAGCGGGGGGCAGGGGACCGGGGAGCTGTTTTTT
CASSQDSGGQGTGELFF
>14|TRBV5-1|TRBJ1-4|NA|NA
TGCGCCAGCAACGAACAGAGGTCTAATGAAAAACTGTTTTTT
CASNEQRSNEKLFF
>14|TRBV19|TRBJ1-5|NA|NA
TGTGCCAGTAGTATGGGCGGGGATGGTCAGCCCCAGCATTTT
CASSMGGDGQPQHF
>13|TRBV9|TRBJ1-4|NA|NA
TGTGCCAGCAGCGTAGATGGGCGGGAAAAACTGTTTTTT
CASSVDGREKLFF
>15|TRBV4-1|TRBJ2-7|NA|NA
TGCGCCAGCAGCCTCGGACACTCGAGCTCCTACGAGCAGTACTTC
CASSLGHSSSYEQYF